Listed here are 14 T cell receptor beta chains from one sample, sequenced in a study of graft-versus-host responses after intestinal transplantation. The table came from immunoSEQ multiplex PCR; TCRdb's copy has only in-frame clones and leaves some out. This repertoire shows about 110,000 clones, approximately 93% found once; its top ten account for roughly 1%. For these TCRs, the target antigens are not known. Sequences were derived from unstimulated CD8+ T cells sorted from spleen or lymph node cells, sampled before transplant. The receptors derive from a human donor who was the organ donor for an intestinal transplant.

The chain links TRBV18 to TRBJ2-7; 8 nucleotides match TRBD1. CDR1 and CDR2 from the germline V gene are KGHSH and LQKENI. Losses at the gene ends were 1 base for V and 3 bases for J; bases not matched to a gene: 5. This CDR3 contains 15 residues. CDR3 residues: CASSPLDRGLYEQYF. As DNA, the CDR3 is TGTGCCAGCTCACCACTAGACAGGGGACTCTACGAGCAGTACTTC.

The chain joins TRBV5-6 to TRBJ1-2, with TRBD1 matching 11 bases. The CDR3 runs 15 residues. The V gene's germline CDR1 is SGHDT and CDR2 YYEEEE. With V trimmed by 3 bases and J by 4 bases, 5 bases remained unmatched. This CDR3 is CASSWAGTGGYGYTF. CDR3 DNA sequence: TGTGCCAGCAGCTGGGCCGGGACAGGGGGCTATGGCTACACCTTC.

This chain uses TRBV19 with TRBJ2-3; TRBD1 matches 8 bases. V gave up 9 bases and J gave up 3 bases; unmatched junction bases: 2. In germline, CDR1 is LNHDA, CDR2 SQIVND (reference sequence). CDR3 size: 12 residues. The CDR3 nucleotides read TGTGCCAGCAGGGGGCTTACAGATACGCAGTATTTT. Its translation: CASRGLTDTQYF.

This clone turned up a few times. This chain connects TRBV13 to TRBJ2-7; 7 nucleotides match TRBD1. Germline values: CDR1 PRHDT, CDR2 FYEKMQ (reference sequence). CDR3 length: 14 amino acids. With 5 bases clipped from V and 0 bases from J, the junction kept 4 bases outside the gene matches. CDR3 sequence (DNA): TGTGCCAGCAGCCCCGGGGACAGCTCCTACGAGCAGTACTTC. Its protein product is CASSPGDSSYEQYF.

The J gene is TRBJ2-1, the V gene TRBV27; TRBD1 matches at 7 bases. The CDR3 runs to 14 residues. J was trimmed by 7 bases and V by 6 bases; bases with no gene match: 9. Germline CDR1 MNHEY, CDR2 SMNVEV (reference sequence). The CDR3 DNA is TGTGCCAGCAGAGAGGGGGCGGGTTGGAATGAGCAGTTCTTC. It is translated as CASREGAGWNEQFF.

The chain employs TRBV27 and TRBJ2-7; 9 positions agree with TRBD1. This CDR3 is built from 13 residues. V was pared by 6 bases and J by 6 bases, with 6 bases of the junction left unmatched. Germline-derived CDR1 and CDR2 are MNHEY and SMNVEV (reference sequence). This CDR3 is CASSRGTGLEQYF. CDR3 coding DNA: TGTGCCAGCAGCCGAGGGACAGGGCTCGAGCAGTACTTC.

The gene calls are TRBV27 and TRBJ1-1, with unresolved D. Germline lookup yields CDR1 MNHEY and CDR2 SMNVEV (reference sequence). Trimming took off 0 bases at V and 5 bases at J, with 13 bases between the two ends. This CDR3 is 15 amino acids long. The CDR3 sequence is CASSLSRGMETEAFF. The CDR3 DNA reads as TGTGCCAGCAGTTTATCGCGGGGAATGGAGACTGAAGCTTTCTTT.

The gene calls are TRBV5-1 and TRBJ2-7; 7 bases are a match to TRBD1. This CDR3 contains 15 residues. The ends lost 4 bases at V and 5 bases at J; junction bases unmatched: 12. Germline V lookup: CDR1 SGHRS, CDR2 YFSETQ. CDR3 loop: CASSVRLQGSDEQYF. DNA for the CDR3: TGCGCCAGCAGCGTACGATTACAGGGGTCAGACGAGCAGTACTTC.

CDR3 amino acids: CASSQRAGANEKLFF. The CDR3 DNA is TGCGCCAGCAGCCAGAGGGCTGGGGCTAATGAAAAACTGTTTTTT. The rearrangement links TRBV5-1 to TRBJ1-4, with D unclear. Germline CDR1 is SGHRS and CDR2 is YFSETQ. V lost 4 bases to trimming and J lost 3 bases, with 13 bases between them. CDR3 length: 15 amino acids.

The V and J genes are TRBV7-6 and TRBJ2-7, with 10 bases lining up with TRBD1. V shed 4 bases and J 6 bases; nucleotides not matched to a gene: 3. CDR1 and CDR2 from the germline V gene are SGHVS and FNYEAQ. The length of the CDR3 is 13 residues. The DNA of the CDR3 is TGTGCCAGCAGCTCCCGGACAGGGGGCGAGCAGTACTTC. Translated: CASSSRTGGEQYF.

The CDR3: CASSPSVSNQPQHF. The CDR3 DNA sequence: TGTGCCAGCTCACCATCCGTTAGCAATCAGCCCCAGCATTTT. V gene TRBV18 combines with J gene TRBJ1-5; the D is unclear. Germline V gene sequence: CDR1 KGHSH, CDR2 LQKENI. The CDR3 totals 14 residues. Between the trimmed V and J ends, which lost 2 bases and 0 bases, there was a span of 5 bases.

This chain links TRBV28 with TRBJ1-4; D is unclear. Per the germline V gene, CDR1 is MDHEN and CDR2 is SYDVKM. The CDR3 consists of 14 residues. The V gene lost 0 bases and the J gene lost 8 bases, with 10 bases spanning the gap. CDR3 region: CASSLWVGVEKLFF. The CDR3 coding sequence is TGTGCCAGCAGTTTATGGGTTGGAGTCGAAAAACTGTTTTTT.

The gene calls are TRBV11-2 and TRBJ2-7, with 8 bases identical to TRBD2. There are 16 residues in the CDR3. From germline, CDR1 is SGHAT and CDR2 FQNNGV. Trimming removed 6 bases from V and 0 bases from J; junction bases left unmatched: 10. This CDR3 reads CASSSYSLAASYEQYF. The CDR3 DNA is TGTGCCAGCAGTTCCTACTCACTAGCGGCCTCCTACGAGCAGTACTTC.

The chain carries TRBV7-9 and TRBJ2-4, with D unclear. The V end lost 6 bases, the J end lost 6 bases, and 24 bases lay between the germline ends. This CDR3 has 17 amino acids. Germline V gives CDR1 SEHNR, CDR2 FQNEAQ (reference sequence). CDR3 in amino acids: CASSLCVECLYTNIQYF. The CDR3 DNA is TGTGCCAGCAGTTTATGCGTAGAGTGTCTGTATACAAACATTCAGTACTTC.